The 9 T cell receptor beta chains below all came from one sample that was sequenced in a study of T-cell memory formation after mild COVID-19. TCRdb re-derived calls from the 5' RACE reads in MiXCR, one entry per CDR3 protein. The table lists roughly 550,000 distinct CDR3 sequences, about a fifth of them singletons. Sequenced sample: PBMCs or a T cell subset sorted from them (not recorded which). The origin of the receptors is an adult woman who had mild COVID-19 (a few samples of this study predate the infection). Cell type and time point are not known.

The gene calls are TRBV3-1 and TRBJ2-7; a weak D match, TRBD1 (6 bases). Germline lookup yields CDR1 LGHDT and CDR2 YNNKEL (reference sequence). This CDR3 is built from 16 residues. V shed 1 base and J shed 2 bases, with 15 bases lying between them. The CDR3 loop is CASSQGSYRVPYEQYF. CDR3 sequence (DNA): TGTGCCAGCAGCCAAGGTTCTTACAGGGTCCCCTACGAGCAGTACTTC.

The J gene is TRBJ2-3, the V gene TRBV9; 8 nucleotides align to TRBD2. Per germline, CDR1 SGDLS and CDR2 YYNGEE. Germline trimming cut 0 bases from V and 5 bases from J; bases unmatched to any gene: 5. CDR3 size: 15 residues. The CDR3 protein is CASSVGTSGLDTQYF. In nucleotides, the CDR3 is TGTGCCAGCAGCGTAGGAACTAGCGGACTAGATACGCAGTATTTT.

The V and J genes are TRBV24-1 and TRBJ2-3; D perhaps matches TRBD2 (5 bases). Per the germline V gene, CDR1 is KGHDR and CDR2 is SFDVKD. The V end was cut by 3 bases, the J end by 6 bases, with 12 bases between. The CDR3 is 14 residues long. CDR3 sequence reads: CATSDLLGVDTQYF. CDR3 coding DNA: TGTGCCACCAGTGATCTACTAGGAGTCGATACGCAGTATTTT.

V is TRBV7-2 and J is TRBJ2-7, with D perhaps TRBD1 (5 bases). The CDR3 runs 15 residues. V lost 1 base and J lost 4, with 14 bases in between. Germline values: CDR1 SGHTA, CDR2 FQGNSA. CDR3 residues: CASSLELGRGYEQYF. The CDR3 DNA sequence: TGTGCCAGCAGCTTAGAATTGGGGCGAGGATACGAGCAGTACTTC.

The genes are TRBV6-1 and TRBJ2-5; TRBD2 might be the D (6 bases). The germline V and J ends were trimmed by 8 bases and 3 bases, with 19 bases remaining between them. The CDR3 is made up of 15 amino acids. Germline CDR1 is MNHNS and CDR2 is SASEGT. As DNA, the CDR3 is TGTGCCAGCCGAATTGACCCGGGAGCAGAAGAGACCCAGTACTTC. Amino acids: CASRIDPGAEETQYF.

The table lists this clonotype with a few counts. The gene calls are TRBV7-6 and TRBJ2-3; D not resolved. V lost 3 bases and J 2 bases, leaving 12 bases between the germline ends. CDR3 size: 15 residues. The germline V gene encodes CDR1 SGHVS and CDR2 FNYEAQ. CDR3 protein: CASSFGFGNTDTQYF. DNA of the CDR3: TGTGCCAGCAGCTTCGGCTTCGGCAACACAGATACGCAGTATTTT.

This clonotype has more than one count but fewer than ten. The V gene is TRBV29-1, the J gene TRBJ2-3, with D maybe TRBD1 (7 bases). CDR1 SQVTM and CDR2 ANQGSEA come from the germline V gene. V gave up 7 bases and J gave up 9 bases, with 14 bases separating them. The CDR3 is made up of 11 amino acids. The CDR3 sequence is CSGVRGETQYF. The DNA of the CDR3 is TGCAGCGGTGTCAGGGGGGAGACGCAGTATTTT.

The chain uses TRBV27 and TRBJ2-3; tentative D call: TRBD1 (5 bases). The germline V gene encodes CDR1 MNHEY and CDR2 SMNVEV (reference sequence). The V gene lost 9 bases and the J gene lost 6 bases, with 22 bases spanning the gap. The CDR3 covers 15 residues. The CDR3 region has the DNA TGTGCCAGTAGAGTATCACAGGTGTTCCTGGATACGCAGTATTTT. Translation gives CASRVSQVFLDTQYF.

This clonotype was seen a handful of times. The chain joins TRBV5-1 to TRBJ1-3; D uncertain. Trimming removed 0 bases from V and 0 bases from J, with 10 bases in between. Per the germline V gene, CDR1 is SGHRS and CDR2 is YFSETQ. CDR3 length: 16 amino acids. Here the CDR3 DNA reads TGCGCCAGCAGCTTGGGCGGCGTGGTCTCTGGAAACACCATATATTTT. Translating it yields CASSLGGVVSGNTIYF.